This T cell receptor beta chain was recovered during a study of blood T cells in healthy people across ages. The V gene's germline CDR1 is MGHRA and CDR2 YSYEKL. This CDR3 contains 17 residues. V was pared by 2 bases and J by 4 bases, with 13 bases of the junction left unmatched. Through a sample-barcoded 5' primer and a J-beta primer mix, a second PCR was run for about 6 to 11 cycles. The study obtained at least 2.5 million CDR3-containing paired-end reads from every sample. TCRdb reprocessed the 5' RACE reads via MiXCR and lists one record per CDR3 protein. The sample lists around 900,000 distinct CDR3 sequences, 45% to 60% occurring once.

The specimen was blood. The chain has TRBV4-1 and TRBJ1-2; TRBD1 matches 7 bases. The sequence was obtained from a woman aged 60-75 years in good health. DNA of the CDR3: TGCGCCAGCAGCCAAACCATGGACAGGAAGGGTCCCTATGGCTACACCTTC. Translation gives CASSQTMDRKGPYGYTF.